This passage covers 4 T cell receptor beta chains from one sample sequenced in a study of human T cells and chemical hapten exposure. TCRdb itself ran the RACE reads through MiXCR, one entry per CDR3 protein. The sample lists 240,000 or so distinct CDR3 sequences; approximately 8.6% were seen once. Time point specified: pre-sensitization, week 0. The treatment was: therapeutic diphenylcyclopropenone sensitization with weekly scalp DPC. Sample: whole blood, taken in connection with sensitization to the hapten diphenylcyclopropenone (DPC). The receptors originated from a middle-aged woman with alopecia areata. Some clones in this sample may be carry-over from other donors' samples.

The sample holds many counts of this clonotype. This CDR3 is CSADRYMNTEAFF. The CDR3 region has the DNA TGCAGCGCGGACAGGTACATGAACACTGAAGCTTTCTTT. The chain combines TRBV29-1 with TRBJ1-1; 7 nucleotides agree with TRBD1. Germline V gene sequence: CDR1 SQVTM, CDR2 ANQGSEA. The ends lost 7 bases at V and 0 bases at J; junction bases unmatched: 5. This CDR3 contains 13 residues.

Only a few counts were recorded for this clonotype. The chain employs TRBV11-1 and TRBJ2-3; D assignment may be TRBD1 or TRBD2 (5 bases each). The CDR3 runs 13 residues. V was shortened by 8 bases and J by 2 bases, with 11 bases between the two germline ends. CDR1 SGHAT and CDR2 FQDESV come from the germline V gene (reference sequence). The CDR3 loop reads CASRDDNTDTQYF. The CDR3 DNA sequence: TGTGCCAGCCGGGACGACAACACAGATACGCAGTATTTT. The full variable domain, with the rest looked up from reference TRBV11-1 and TRBJ2-3, is EAEVAQSPRYKITEKSQAVAFWCDPISGHATLYWYRQILGQGPELLVQFQDESVVDDSQLPKDRFSAERLKGVDSTLKIQPAELGDSAMYLCASRDDNTDTQYFGPGTRLTVL.

The rearrangement uses TRBV25-1 and TRBJ1-2; D is unresolved. Between the trimmed V and J ends, which lost 1 base and 0 bases, there was a span of 6 bases. The CDR3 spans 14 residues. The germline V gene has CDR1 MGHDK and CDR2 SYGVNS. The CDR3: CASSESLTNYGYTF. The CDR3, as DNA: TGTGCCAGCAGTGAATCACTGACTAACTATGGCTACACCTTC.

In nucleotides, the CDR3 is TGTGCCAGTAGTACAGGGACACGAGCTAACAATGAGCAGTTCTTC. Translating it yields CASSTGTRANNEQFF. The chain couples TRBV19 to TRBJ2-1; a possible D gene is TRBD1 (6 bases). The germline V gene has CDR1 LNHDA and CDR2 SQIVND (reference sequence). This CDR3 contains 15 residues. The V and J ends lost 4 bases and 5 bases respectively, with 15 bases between them.